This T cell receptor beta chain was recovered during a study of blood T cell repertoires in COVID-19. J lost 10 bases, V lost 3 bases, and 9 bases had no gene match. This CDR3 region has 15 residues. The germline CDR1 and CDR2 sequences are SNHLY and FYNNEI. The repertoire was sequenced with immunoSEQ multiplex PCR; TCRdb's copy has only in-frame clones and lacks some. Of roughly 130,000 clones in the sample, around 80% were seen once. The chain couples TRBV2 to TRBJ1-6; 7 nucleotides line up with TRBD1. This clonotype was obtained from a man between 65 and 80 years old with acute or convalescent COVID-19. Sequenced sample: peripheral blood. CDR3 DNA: TGTGCCAGCAGTGAGCAGGGGGTTAAAGGGTCACCCCTCCACTTT. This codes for CASSEQGVKGSPLHF.